These 28 T cell receptor beta chains were all obtained from the same sample, sequenced in a study of human T cells and chemical hapten exposure (dated by TCRdb to the early 2020s). The sample's time point label is to be understood as: patch test 2, 6 weeks after DPC sensitization. Per the publication, the treatment or condition label means: therapeutic diphenylcyclopropenone sensitization with weekly scalp DPC. Libraries were prepared through RACE. Sequencing took place on a NextSeq 500. TCRdb reprocessing: public reads trimmed at Q25 with fastp, clones called with MiXCR, in-frame beta chains kept. Every entry covers one CDR3 protein and lists the most common genes and DNA from its rows. Within this sample are about 85,000 distinct CDR3 sequences, with about 9.9% of them counted one time only. 1.6% of the sample goes to the ten largest clones. This specimen consisted of whole blood, obtained in connection with sensitization to the hapten diphenylcyclopropenone (DPC). The source is a man aged 18 to 29 with alopecia areata. Some clones in this sample may be carry-over from other donors' samples.

There are many counts of this clonotype. The chain has TRBV6-2 or TRBV6-3 and TRBJ2-7; D remains ambiguous. CDR1 is MNHEY, CDR2 SVGEGT, per germline. The CDR3 has 12 residues. Trimming removed 2 bases at V and 0 bases at J, with 2 bases between. The CDR3 protein is CASSYTSYEQYF. Here the CDR3 DNA reads TGTGCCAGCAGTTACACCTCCTACGAGCAGTACTTC.

This clonotype was recorded at least ten times. The chain links TRBV6-6 to TRBJ2-5; 7 nucleotides match TRBD1. Germline CDR1 MNHNY, CDR2 SVGAGI (reference sequence). This CDR3 is 15 amino acids long. J lost 3 bases, V lost 4 bases, and 8 bases had no gene match. The CDR3 sequence: CASSSWTGSEETQYF. The CDR3 coding sequence is TGTGCCAGCAGTTCATGGACAGGTTCTGAAGAGACCCAGTACTTC.

This clonotype was recorded many times. The rearrangement joins TRBV27 to TRBJ2-1; D call uncertain. This CDR3 region has 15 residues. Germline loops: CDR1 MNHEY, CDR2 SMNVEV (reference sequence). V lost 6 bases to trimming and J lost 0 bases, with 12 bases between them. This chain's CDR3 is CASSIRRRSYNEQFF. In DNA, the CDR3 is TGTGCCAGCAGCATCCGACGGCGCTCCTACAATGAGCAGTTCTTC.

This clonotype has just a few counts. The rearrangement joins TRBV24-1 to TRBJ1-2; 10 nucleotides line up with TRBD1. Germline values: CDR1 KGHDR, CDR2 SFDVKD. The CDR3 totals 14 residues. V dropped 5 bases and J dropped 8; count of bases not matched to a gene: 7. The CDR3 reads CATSGGTGVQGYTF. DNA of the CDR3: TGTGCCACCAGTGGAGGGACAGGGGTTCAAGGCTACACCTTC.

This clonotype was seen a few times. V and J are TRBV6-5 and TRBJ1-2; unclear D gene. CDR1 and CDR2 (germline): MNHEY, SVGAGI. CDR3 length: 13 amino acids. V was cut by 6 bases and J by 5 bases, with 13 bases left in between. Here the CDR3 reads CASSETVLYGYTF. In nucleotides, the CDR3 is TGTGCCAGCAGCGAGACTGTACTTTATGGCTACACCTTC.

This clonotype showed up just a few times. The chain carries TRBV25-1 and TRBJ2-7, with 9 bases identical to TRBD2. Germline trimming cut 1 base from V and 4 bases from J; bases unmatched to any gene: 8. Germline assignment: CDR1 MGHDK and CDR2 SYGVNS. The CDR3 contains 16 residues. As DNA, the CDR3 is TGTGCCAGCAGTGAATCGGAGCGGGGGGCCAAGTACGAGCAGTACTTC. This gives the protein CASSESERGAKYEQYF.

This clonotype was observed at least ten times. J is TRBJ1-5 and V is TRBV4-3; D gene unclear. Germline V lookup: CDR1 LGHNA, CDR2 YSLEER. This CDR3 comprises 15 residues. Trimming stripped 0 bases from V and 0 bases from J, with 6 bases between. As DNA, the CDR3 is TGCGCCAGCAGCCAAGATGGCTATAGCAATCAGCCCCAGCATTTT. It yields the protein CASSQDGYSNQPQHF.

This clonotype was picked up many times. This chain uses TRBV6-5 with TRBJ2-1, with TRBD2 matching over 12 bases. V dropped 5 bases and J dropped 8; count of bases not matched to a gene: 7. Germline-derived CDR1 and CDR2 are MNHEY and SVGAGI. This CDR3 region has 15 residues. CDR3 amino acids: CASSQLAGGLDEQFF. In DNA, the CDR3 is TGTGCCAGCAGTCAACTAGCGGGGGGTTTGGATGAGCAGTTCTTC.

This clonotype has a count of ten or more. The CDR3 nucleotides read TGCAGTGCTAGGGGCAGATTTAACTATGGCTACACCTTC. It codes for CSARGRFNYGYTF. The chain joins TRBV20-1 to TRBJ1-2; D call uncertain. The CDR3 has 13 residues. Trimming stripped 3 bases from V and 1 base from J, with 9 bases between. From germline, CDR1 is DFQATT and CDR2 SNEGSKA (reference sequence).

This clonotype has at least ten counts. The chain uses TRBV3-1 and TRBJ2-1, with TRBD2 identical over 9 bases. After removal of 6 bases from V and 7 bases from J, the junction contained 10 bases not matched to a gene. CDR3 length: 15 amino acids. From germline, CDR1 is LGHDT and CDR2 YNNKEL (reference sequence). This CDR3 reads CASRDRGGARNEQFF. CDR3 nucleotide sequence: TGTGCCAGCAGAGATCGCGGGGGGGCAAGGAATGAGCAGTTCTTC.

This clonotype was seen repeatedly, ten times or more. J is TRBJ1-5 and V is TRBV21-1. TRBV21-1 has pseudogene status. The CDR3 consists of 15 residues. The CDR3 DNA follows: TGTGCCAGCAGCAATATTCGTTGTCAGGATCAGCCCCAGCATTTT. Translating it yields CASSNIRCQDQPQHF.

The chain is built from TRBV20-1 and TRBJ1-5, with D tentatively TRBD1 (5 bases). Trimming left V 4 bases short and J 4 bases short, with 14 bases between. The CDR3 contains 14 residues. In germline, CDR1 is DFQATT, CDR2 SNEGSKA (reference sequence). The CDR3 DNA is TGCAGTGCTAACCCGAGACAGAATAATCAGCCCCAGCATTTT. Protein: CSANPRQNNQPQHF.

The J gene is TRBJ1-6, the V gene TRBV20-1; 9 bases fit TRBD1. This CDR3 contains 15 residues. The V gene's germline CDR1 is DFQATT and CDR2 SNEGSKA (reference sequence). V was clipped by 6 bases and J by 5 bases; unmatched bases: 8. This CDR3 reads CSAPEQGAHNSPLHF. CDR3 bases: TGCAGTGCCCCGGAACAGGGGGCTCATAATTCACCCCTCCACTTT.

This clonotype occurred many times. The V and J genes are TRBV6-5 and TRBJ1-1; D is unresolved. V was pared by 2 bases and J by 0 bases, with 4 bases between. Germline CDR1 MNHEY, CDR2 SVGAGI. The CDR3 totals 13 residues. CDR3 sequence reads: CASSYQMNTEAFF. CDR3 nucleotide sequence: TGTGCCAGCAGTTACCAAATGAACACTGAAGCTTTCTTT.

This clonotype was observed many times. V usage is TRBV6-2 or TRBV6-3 and J usage is TRBJ1-2, with D tentatively TRBD1 (5 bases). Germline CDR1 MNHEY, CDR2 SVGEGT. Trimming removed 8 bases at V and 7 bases at J, with 20 bases between. The CDR3 has 14 residues. The CDR3, as DNA: TGTGCCAGCTCCGCCGCGGGGGTCCGTGGTGGCTACACCTTC. Protein: CASSAAGVRGGYTF.

This clonotype was seen only a few times. This chain joins TRBV5-1 and TRBJ2-6; TRBD1 matches 7 bases. Germline CDR1 and CDR2: SGHRS and YFSETQ. V lost 5 bases and J lost 1; bases outside the gene matches: 3. This CDR3 has 15 amino acids. The chain's CDR3 is CASRTQGSGANVLTF. The CDR3 DNA reads TGCGCCAGCAGGACACAGGGGTCTGGGGCCAACGTCCTGACTTTC.

In this sample, this clonotype turned up a few times. The chain is built from TRBV11-2 and TRBJ2-5; 7 nucleotides agree with TRBD1. Germline CDR1 SGHAT, CDR2 FQNNGV. With V trimmed by 1 base and J by 0 bases, 8 bases remained unmatched. CDR3 length equals 17 residues. The CDR3 bases are TGTGCCAGCAGCTTAGCAGGACAGGATACGTACCAAGAGACCCAGTACTTC. It translates to CASSLAGQDTYQETQYF.

This clonotype was observed many times. The chain carries TRBV7-8 and TRBJ1-6, with D possibly matching TRBD1 (5 bases). V was trimmed by 4 bases and J by 7 bases, leaving 14 bases between them. This CDR3 comprises 15 residues. Germline values: CDR1 SGHVS, CDR2 FQNEAQ. CDR3 loop: CASSWQGPFNSPLHF. The CDR3, as DNA: TGTGCCAGCAGCTGGCAGGGTCCTTTCAATTCACCCCTCCACTTT.

This clonotype was seen a few times. The V call is TRBV11-2, the J call TRBJ2-3; D unresolved. V lost 3 bases, J lost 2 bases, and 9 bases lay in between. CDR1 and CDR2 (germline): SGHAT, FQNNGV. The CDR3 runs 14 residues. CDR3 in amino acids: CASSFISSTDTQYF. CDR3 DNA sequence: TGTGCCAGCAGCTTCATATCCTCCACAGATACGCAGTATTTT.

This clonotype was seen a few times. The rearrangement uses TRBV4-1 and TRBJ2-3, with D uncertain. V was pared by 1 base and J by 6 bases, with 11 bases between. The length of the CDR3 is 14 residues. Germline loops: CDR1 MGHRA, CDR2 YSYEKL. CDR3 coding DNA: TGCGCCAGCAGCCAAGTACCGCTTAGGGATACGCAGTATTTT. Protein product: CASSQVPLRDTQYF.

The sample holds a few counts of this clonotype. V and J are TRBV10-3 and TRBJ2-7; 7 positions match TRBD1. J lost 8 bases, V lost 1 base, and 2 bases had no gene match. CDR1 is ENHRY, CDR2 SYGVKD, per germline. This CDR3 spans 12 amino acids. DNA for the CDR3: TGTGCCATCAGTGAGTACAGGGGCCAGCAGTACGTC. Translated, it gives CAISEYRGQQYV.

Ten or more counts support this clonotype. This chain joins TRBV20-1 and TRBJ2-4; the D gene could be TRBD1 or TRBD2 (6 bases each). CDR1 and CDR2 (germline): DFQATT, SNEGSKA (reference sequence). This CDR3 spans 15 amino acids. V was clipped by 3 bases and J by 0 bases, with 12 bases between them. CDR3: CSARGGNIAKNIQYF. CDR3 nucleotide sequence: TGCAGTGCTAGGGGGGGCAATATAGCCAAAAACATTCAGTACTTC.

The CDR3 is CASSRTGTGTYNEQFF. CDR3 DNA: TGCGCCAGCAGCCGAACCGGGACAGGGACCTACAATGAGCAGTTCTTC. The V call is TRBV4-1, the J call TRBJ2-1; 9 nucleotides align to TRBD1. The germline CDR1 and CDR2 sequences are MGHRA and YSYEKL. Germline trimming cut 4 bases from V and 2 bases from J; bases unmatched to any gene: 6. The CDR3 covers 16 residues.

CDR3 loop: CASSQPPTTGTSGGTAHSTDTQYF. CDR3 bases: TGTGCCAGCAGCCAACCCCCAACAACCGGGACTAGCGGGGGGACCGCACACAGCACAGATACGCAGTATTTT. This chain connects TRBV7-9 to TRBJ2-3; 15 nucleotides agree with TRBD2. CDR3 size: 24 residues. V lost 5 bases and J lost 0; bases outside the gene matches: 24. From germline, CDR1 is SEHNR and CDR2 FQNEAQ (reference sequence).

The sample holds a few counts of this clonotype. V usage is TRBV15 and J usage is TRBJ2-2; D not certain. With 6 bases removed from V and 2 bases from J, the gap between germline ends came to 10 bases. The CDR3 sequence is 14 residues long. Germline V CDR1 and CDR2: LNHNV, YYDKDF (reference sequence). CDR3 DNA sequence: TGTGCCACCAGTGAGGACCTTAACACCGGGGAGCTGTTTTTT. It yields the protein CATSEDLNTGELFF. The variable domain in full, with the rest retrieved from reference TRBV15 and TRBJ2-2, is DAMVIQNPRYQVTQFGKPVTLSCSQTLNHNVMYWYQQKSSQAPKLLFHYYDKDFNNEADTPDNFQSRRPNTSFCFLDIRSPGLGDTAMYLCATSEDLNTGELFFGEGSRLTVL.

This clonotype came up many times. The J gene is TRBJ2-5, the V gene TRBV11-2; tentatively, D is TRBD2 (5 bases). CDR1 is SGHAT, CDR2 FQNNGV, per germline. V was pared by 2 bases and J by 2 bases, with 9 bases between. The CDR3 spans 14 residues. The CDR3 loop reads CASSLQRSQETQYF. DNA of the CDR3: TGTGCCAGCAGCTTACAGCGGTCACAAGAGACCCAGTACTTC.

This clonotype was seen a handful of times. The CDR3 sequence is CASSPLTDSYEQYF. The CDR3 coding sequence is TGTGCCAGCAGCCCGTTGACCGACTCCTACGAGCAGTACTTC. This sequence joins TRBV7-7 and TRBJ2-7; D unclear. Germline CDR1 reads SSHAT; CDR2 reads FNYEAQ (reference sequence). The CDR3 sequence is 14 residues long. Deletions cut 5 bases from V and 0 bases from J, with 11 bases between.

This clonotype showed up many times. The V call is TRBV18, the J call TRBJ2-7, with D unclear. Deletions cut 1 base from V and 7 bases from J, with 8 bases between. The germline V gene encodes CDR1 KGHSH and CDR2 LQKENI. The CDR3 runs 12 residues. The CDR3 sequence: CASSPQVQEQYF. The CDR3 nucleotides read TGTGCCAGCTCACCACAGGTTCAAGAGCAGTACTTC.